The 8 T cell receptor beta chains below come from one sample, sequenced in a study of blood T cell repertoires in COVID-19. The data were produced by immunoSEQ multiplex PCR, yet TCRdb's version contains in-frame clones alone and is incomplete. This sample has about 240,000 clones, with about 85% found just once. The material sequenced was peripheral blood. The receptors originated from a man between 25 and 39 years old who had recovered from COVID-19.

This chain joins TRBV2 and TRBJ2-5, with a weak D call TRBD1 (5 bases). Trimming removed 6 bases from V and 5 bases from J, with 13 bases in between. The CDR3 length is 13 residues. Germline V gene data show CDR1 as SNHLY and CDR2 as FYNNEI. The chain's CDR3 is CASSRQTVETQYF. The DNA for the CDR3 is TGTGCCAGCAGCCGACAGACTGTGGAGACCCAGTACTTC. Filled out from reference TRBV2 and TRBJ2-5, the complete variable domain reads EPEVTQTPSHQVTQMGQEVILRCVPISNHLYFYWYRQILGQKVEFLVSFYNNEISEKSEIFDDQFSVERPDGSNFTLKIRSTKLEDSAMYFCASSRQTVETQYFGPGTRLLVL.

This clone has a handful of counts. The V call is TRBV12-5, the J call TRBJ2-3; 11 bases match TRBD2. CDR3 length equals 16 residues. Germline V gene data show CDR1 as LGHNT and CDR2 as FRNRAP. Losses at the gene ends were 5 bases for V and 4 bases for J; bases not matched to a gene: 8. CDR3 bases: TGTGCTAGTGGTCCGAATAGCGGGGGGGTGTCAGATACGCAGTATTTT. It specifies CASGPNSGGVSDTQYF.

This sequence joins TRBV4-1 and TRBJ2-2; D might be TRBD1 (8 bases). The CDR3 totals 16 residues. The germline V gene has CDR1 MGHRA and CDR2 YSYEKL. The V end lost 0 bases, the J end lost 6 bases, and 14 bases lay between the germline ends. This CDR3 reads CASSQEQGGIAGELFF. In DNA form, the CDR3 reads TGCGCCAGCAGCCAAGAACAGGGGGGGATCGCCGGGGAGCTGTTTTTT.

The chain recombines TRBV28 with TRBJ2-7; 9 bases map to TRBD1. Germline V gene data show CDR1 as MDHEN and CDR2 as SYDVKM. CDR3 length: 14 residues. V dropped 6 bases and J dropped 2; count of bases not matched to a gene: 5. The CDR3 loop reads CASRATGGAYEQYV. CDR3 nucleotides: TGTGCCAGCAGGGCGACAGGGGGAGCCTACGAGCAGTACGTC.

The rearrangement joins TRBV6-5 to TRBJ1-5; D unclear. CDR1 and CDR2 (germline): MNHEY, SVGAGI. The V end lost 5 bases, the J end lost 3 bases, and 8 bases lay between the germline ends. The CDR3 length is 13 residues. Here the CDR3 reads CASSPYYNQPQHF. The CDR3 DNA reads TGTGCCAGCAGTCCATACTACAATCAGCCCCAGCATTTT.

This clone occurred once. The chain recombines TRBV2 with TRBJ1-5; D is unclear. The V gene lost 4 bases and the J gene lost 6 bases, with 10 bases spanning the gap. The germline V gene encodes CDR1 SNHLY and CDR2 FYNNEI. This CDR3 spans 13 amino acids. CDR3: CASSVQEGQPQHF. CDR3 coding DNA: TGTGCCAGCAGTGTGCAGGAGGGTCAGCCCCAGCATTTT.

The J gene is TRBJ2-5, the V gene TRBV7-9; possible D gene TRBD1, 6 bases. Trimming took 3 bases from V and 0 from J, leaving 8 bases between them. CDR1 SEHNR and CDR2 FQNEAQ come from the germline V gene (reference sequence). The CDR3 is 14 residues long. The CDR3 sequence: CASSFHRDQETQYF. CDR3 coding DNA: TGTGCCAGCAGCTTCCACAGGGACCAAGAGACCCAGTACTTC.

The chain carries TRBV4-2 and TRBJ2-7, with TRBD1 matching over 10 bases. Germline V gene data show CDR1 as LGHNA and CDR2 as YNFKEQ. This CDR3 spans 17 amino acids. V trimming: 1 base; J trimming: 2 bases; junction bases outside the gene matches: 8. This CDR3 is CASSQVEDRGGTYEQYF. CDR3 nucleotide sequence: TGTGCCAGCAGCCAAGTGGAGGACAGGGGGGGGACCTACGAGCAGTACTTC.